This T cell receptor (beta chain) was observed in a study of T cell changes during pregnancy in multiple sclerosis. The germline V gene encodes CDR1 GTSNPN and CDR2 SVGIG (reference sequence). V lost 0 bases and J 0 bases, leaving 5 bases between the germline ends. The CDR3 is 13 residues long. Using immunoSEQ multiplex PCR, the repertoire was profiled, and TCRdb retains in-frame clones only, with some absent. The table lists tens of thousands of clones, approximately 90% of them singletons. This clone turned up a few times. The chain employs TRBV30 and TRBJ1-1; D is uncertain. The starting material was peripheral blood, obtained in the second trimester of pregnancy. The TCR was taken from a female donor with multiple sclerosis, enrolled in a pregnancy study. The CDR3 region is CAWSVAVNTEAFF. The CDR3 coding sequence is TGTGCCTGGAGTGTAGCGGTGAACACTGAAGCTTTCTTT. Together with reference TRBV30 and TRBJ1-1, the CDR3 gives the full variable domain: SQTIHQWPATLVQPVGSPLSLECTVEGTSNPNLYWYRQAAGRGLQLLFYSVGIGQISSEVPQNLSASRPQDRQFILSSKKLLLSDSGFYLCAWSVAVNTEAFFGQGTRLTVV.